This T cell receptor beta chain derives from a study of shared clonotypes between healthy human individuals. Here immunoSEQ multiplex PCR was the method, and the copy in TCRdb shows in-frame clones only, minus some. Here the sample spans under 750,000 clones, roughly 72% being singletons. Study observations and caveats: Despite large depth, sorted-subset datasets appeared incompletely sequenced.

Trimming cost V 5 bases and J 2 bases, with 8 bases left between them. Germline CDR1 SQVTM, CDR2 ANQGSEA. The CDR3 consists of 12 residues. About this clone itself: Its antigen is currently unknown.

What was sequenced was memory CD4+ T cells sorted from blood. As for subset: CD45RA-negative fraction. The sequence came from a woman under 40 in good health. V usage is TRBV29-1 and J usage is TRBJ2-3; D not resolved. The CDR3: CSVFPATDTQYF. CDR3 nucleotides: TGCAGCGTTTTCCCCGCCACAGATACGCAGTATTTT.